Here is one T cell receptor beta chain with its context. The antigen it recognizes is unknown. There are no base qualities to consult, and no much larger clone falls within one base. The source of the sample is a study of blood T cell repertoires in COVID-19 (dated by TCRdb to 2018 to 2020). At the level of the whole study: The collaborator samples originated in the United States, Italy and Spain and spanned the acute and convalescent phases of COVID-19. Where HLA class I and class II types were available, the types were taken from metadata supplied by the sample provider, not from assay-based typing. The material from the prospective study consisted of cDNA or gDNA derived from T cells, B-cell-depleted T cells, or PBMCs. The repertoires were released in a freely available public database meant as a resource for research on the immune response to SARS-CoV-2. Sample metadata almost always included a de-identified subject ID, COVID-19 status, age in years and sex. The samples were drawn from two sources: the first 160 participants of the ongoing ImmuneRACE study, and 1,254 subjects contributed by 6 global collaborators. Subjects who had been exposed to COVID-19, were actively infected with it, or had recovered from it provided the deeply sampled blood TCRbeta repertoires that made up the dataset. Results and caveats for the whole study, not just this receptor: How much clinical and demographic metadata was included differed by source and by participant, and the metadata was provided uncurated.

The V end gives up 6 bases and the J end 3 bases, leaving 9 bases in the junction not matched to a gene. The CDR3 covers 15 residues, taking in both the cysteine and the phenylalanine. Only the CDR3 DNA stays, 45 bases, in frame from base 1. The germline V gene (reference sequence) supplies CDR1 MNHNY and CDR2 SVGAGI. The collaborating institutions used their own protocols to collect whole blood in K2EDTA tubes. For TCRbeta analysis, collaborator samples were shipped as frozen whole blood, as isolated PBMCs, or as DNA extracted from either sample type. The immunoSEQ Assay, a bias-controlled multiplex PCR, was used to amplify TCRbeta CDR3 regions from genomic DNA. The source study handled its data this way. Nucleated cell counts per sample were estimated from amplification of reference gene primers within the assay. To quantify the absolute abundance of each unique TCRbeta CDR3 rearrangement, sequence reads were collapsed and filtered. For each sample, productive Simpson clonality was calculated as the square root of Simpson's diversity index across productive rearrangements. Not all clones reach the TCRdb copy of this immuneACCESS table, which keeps in-frame sequences only. Checked studies attribute under half of the gap to unresolved V genes and leave the rest unexplained. That table supplies the V and J calls and clone size; D and trimming were determined from the DNA. Recorded for this sample are 95,000 to 150,000 clones; about 78% of them occurred a single time. The top ten hold approximately 2.4% of the sample.

Sample: peripheral blood. The receptor comes from a man in his 70s with acute or convalescent COVID-19. Recombination linked TRBV6-6 to TRBJ2-3; 7 middle bases align to TRBD2. The DNA sequence reads TGTGCCAGCAGGCCCACGCAAGCGGGGACAGATACGCAGTATTTT. It translates to CASRPTQAGTDTQYF.